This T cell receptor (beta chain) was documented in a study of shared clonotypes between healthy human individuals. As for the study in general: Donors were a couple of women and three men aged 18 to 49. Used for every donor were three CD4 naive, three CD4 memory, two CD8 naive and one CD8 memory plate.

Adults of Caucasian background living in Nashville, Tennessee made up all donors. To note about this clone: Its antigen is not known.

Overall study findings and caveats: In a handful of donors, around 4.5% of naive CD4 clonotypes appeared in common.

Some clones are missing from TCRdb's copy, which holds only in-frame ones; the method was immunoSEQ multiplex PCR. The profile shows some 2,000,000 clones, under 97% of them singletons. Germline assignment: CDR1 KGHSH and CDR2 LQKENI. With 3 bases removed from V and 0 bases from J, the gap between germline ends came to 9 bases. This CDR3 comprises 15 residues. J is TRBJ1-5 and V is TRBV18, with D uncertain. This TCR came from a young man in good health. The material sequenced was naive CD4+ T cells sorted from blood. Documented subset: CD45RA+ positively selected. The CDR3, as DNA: TGTGCCAGCTCACCCCCGGATGCTAGCAATCAGCCCCAGCATTTT. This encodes CASSPPDASNQPQHF.